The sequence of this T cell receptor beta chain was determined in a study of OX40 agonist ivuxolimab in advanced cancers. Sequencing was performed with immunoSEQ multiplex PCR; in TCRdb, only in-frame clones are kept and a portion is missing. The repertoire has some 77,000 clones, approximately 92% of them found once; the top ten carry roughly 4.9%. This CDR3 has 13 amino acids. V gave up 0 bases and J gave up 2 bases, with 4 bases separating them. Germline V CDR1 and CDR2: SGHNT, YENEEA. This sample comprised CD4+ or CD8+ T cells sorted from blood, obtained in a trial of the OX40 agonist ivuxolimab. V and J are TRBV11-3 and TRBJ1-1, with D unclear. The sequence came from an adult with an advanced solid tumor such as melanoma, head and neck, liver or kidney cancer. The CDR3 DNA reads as TGTGCCAGCAGCTTAGAGAGCAACACTGAAGCTTTCTTT. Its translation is CASSLESNTEAFF.